A single sample gave rise to the 32 T cell receptor beta chains below, sequenced in a study of CD8 T cells in cerebrospinal fluid in Alzheimer's disease. TCRdb derives one entry per CDR3 protein from the 10x single-cell sequencing reads, leaving out DNA. The sample data list approximately 1,200 distinct CDR3 sequences. The sample was cerebrospinal fluid. Receptors were obtained from a human donor in good health.

The chain uses TRBV18 and TRBJ2-5; checking the TCRdb D call of TRBD2 is not possible without DNA. Germline V lookup: CDR1 KGHSH, CDR2 LQKENI. The CDR3 is made up of 16 amino acids. CDR3 residues: CASSPLASLGEKTQYF.

This clonotype is medium-sized by frequency. This chain uses TRBV2 with TRBJ2-3. There are 14 residues in the CDR3. CDR1 is SNHLY, CDR2 FYNNEI, per germline. The CDR3 sequence: CASSSSGTADTQYF.

This clonotype ranks as medium-sized in terms of frequency. The V call is TRBV20-1, the J call TRBJ2-7; there is no DNA to check the TCRdb D call of TRBD2. The germline gives CDR1 DFQATT, CDR2 SNEGSKA (reference sequence). The CDR3 length is 15 residues. CDR3 protein: CSARDETSGAYEQYF.

Frequency places this clonotype as medium-sized. The chain uses TRBV20-1 and TRBJ1-6; the D gene TCRdb calls, TRBD1, cannot be checked with no DNA. CDR1 is DFQATT and CDR2 is SNEGSKA in the germline V gene (reference sequence). The CDR3 length is 15 residues. The CDR3 spells CSARGAGQGRSPLHF.

The chain carries TRBV4-1 and TRBJ2-2; the D gene TCRdb calls, TRBD1, cannot be checked with no DNA. Germline loops: CDR1 MGHRA, CDR2 YSYEKL. The CDR3 covers 15 residues. CDR3 region: CASSQGGAGTGELFF.

By frequency, this clonotype is medium-sized. The chain combines TRBV5-5 with TRBJ2-7; TCRdb picks TRBD1, but there is no DNA to check that call. The CDR3 extends over 14 amino acids. Germline CDR1 reads SGHKS; CDR2 reads YYEKEE (reference sequence). The CDR3 loop is CASSPLGTSYEQYF. Full variable domain (outside the CDR3, taken from reference TRBV5-5 and TRBJ2-7): DAGVTQSPTHLIKTRGQQVTLRCSPISGHKSVSWYQQVLGQGPQFIFQYYEKEERGRGNFPDRFSARQFPNYSSELNVNALLLGDSALYLCASSPLGTSYEQYFGPGTRLTVT.

By frequency, this clonotype registers large. The chain joins TRBV4-1 to TRBJ2-1; TCRdb gives TRBD2 as the D gene, but with no DNA this cannot be confirmed. CDR3 length equals 17 residues. Germline V gene lookup returns CDR1 MGHRA and CDR2 YSYEKL. The CDR3 reads CASSQAESGGGGNEQFF.

By frequency, this clonotype registers medium-sized. CDR3 loop: CASSLYRDFGNTIYF. The chain uses TRBV7-9 and TRBJ1-3; TCRdb lists TRBD1, though no DNA is available to test this call. CDR1 is SEHNR, CDR2 FQNEAQ, per germline (reference sequence). CDR3 length equals 15 residues.

Measured by frequency, this clonotype is medium-sized. V is TRBV14 and J is TRBJ2-7. The CDR3 runs to 14 residues. Germline-derived CDR1 and CDR2 are SGHDN and FVKESK. CDR3 sequence reads: CASSRQGATYEQYF.

In terms of frequency, this clonotype is large (0.1 to 1%). The rearrangement joins TRBV24-1 to TRBJ2-1; TCRdb gives TRBD2 as the D gene, but with no DNA this cannot be confirmed. Per germline, CDR1 KGHDR and CDR2 SFDVKD. The CDR3 covers 16 residues. Here the CDR3 reads CATSWGGTSGSDEQFF.

This clonotype is large by frequency. V gene TRBV7-9 combines with J gene TRBJ1-2. This CDR3 comprises 15 residues. CDR1 and CDR2 from the germline V gene are SEHNR and FQNEAQ (reference sequence). CDR3: CASSSQSTANYGYTF.

This clonotype counts as large by frequency. The chain has TRBV11-2 and TRBJ2-3; TCRdb reports TRBD1, a call that lacks DNA to check it against. Germline CDR1 and CDR2: SGHAT and FQNNGV. This CDR3 comprises 13 residues. CDR3 residues: CASSSQGTDTQYF.

This clonotype is classed as medium-sized (0.01 to 0.1%) by frequency. The chain is built from TRBV10-3 and TRBJ1-1. This CDR3 has 13 residues. The germline V gene has CDR1 ENHRY and CDR2 SYGVKD. The CDR3 sequence is CAITSDIDTEAFF.

Judged by frequency, this clonotype is medium-sized (0.01 to 0.1%). The chain joins TRBV24-1 to TRBJ2-3. CDR3 length equals 15 residues. Germline CDR1 reads KGHDR; CDR2 reads SFDVKD. The CDR3 sequence is CATSDPTQSTDTQYF.

This clonotype is identified as medium-sized from frequency. The genes are TRBV6-2 or TRBV6-3 and TRBJ2-7; TCRdb indicates TRBD2, and absent DNA this call remains unverified. The CDR3 consists of 16 residues. In germline, CDR1 is MNHEY, CDR2 SVGEGT. Here the CDR3 reads CASSYRSGLATYEQYF.

Frequency places this clonotype as medium-sized. This sequence joins TRBV6-5 and TRBJ1-2; there is no DNA to check the TCRdb D call of TRBD1. Germline V gives CDR1 MNHEY, CDR2 SVGAGI. CDR3 length equals 16 residues. The CDR3 protein is CASSYSGQGGGYGYTF.

This clonotype is classed as medium-sized by frequency. The chain uses TRBV20-1 and TRBJ1-5; checking the TCRdb D call of TRBD1 is not possible without DNA. The CDR3 totals 16 residues. CDR1 DFQATT and CDR2 SNEGSKA come from the germline V gene (reference sequence). The CDR3 sequence: CSASNNNRGKNQPQHF.

This clonotype is classed as medium-sized by frequency. The chain recombines TRBV3-1 with TRBJ1-5; TCRdb's D call, TRBD1, is unchecked because there is no DNA. From germline, CDR1 is LGHDT and CDR2 YNNKEL (reference sequence). The CDR3 has 15 amino acids. The CDR3 sequence is CASSQDSTGSQPQHF.

This clonotype is deemed medium-sized by its frequency. The chain couples TRBV12-3 or TRBV12-4 to TRBJ2-1. This CDR3 region has 15 residues. This CDR3 is CASSVTDSSYNEQFF.

Measured by frequency, this clonotype is large. This sequence joins TRBV14 and TRBJ1-2; the D gene TCRdb calls, TRBD1, cannot be checked with no DNA. In germline, CDR1 is SGHDN, CDR2 FVKESK. The CDR3 length is 15 residues. CDR3 in amino acids: CASSQVGGAIYGYTF.

By frequency, this clonotype registers medium-sized (0.01 to 0.1%). The genes are TRBV30 and TRBJ1-1; TCRdb's D call of TRBD1 is untestable without DNA. Germline V gene data show CDR1 as GTSNPN and CDR2 as SVGIG (reference sequence). This CDR3 comprises 14 residues. CDR3 loop: CAWFRGMANTEAFF. Together with reference TRBV30 and TRBJ1-1, the CDR3 gives the full variable domain: SQTIHQWPATLVQPVGSPLSLECTVEGTSNPNLYWYRQAAGRGLQLLFYSVGIGQISSEVPQNLSASRPQDRQFILSSKKLLLSDSGFYLCAWFRGMANTEAFFGQGTRLTVV.

Measured by frequency, this clonotype is hyperexpanded. The J gene is TRBJ2-1, the V gene TRBV5-1; TCRdb's assignment of TRBD1 cannot be checked, as there is no DNA. CDR3 size: 14 residues. Germline lookup yields CDR1 SGHRS and CDR2 YFSETQ. CDR3 amino acids: CASSYMTGSDEQFF. The full variable domain, in which reference TRBV5-1 and TRBJ2-1 provide the parts outside the CDR3, is KAGVTQTPRYLIKTRGQQVTLSCSPISGHRSVSWYQQTPGQGLQFLFEYFSETQRNKGNFPGRFSGRQFSNSRSEMNVSTLELGDSALYLCASSYMTGSDEQFFGPGTRLTVL.

Measured by frequency, this clonotype is large. The V gene is TRBV12-3 or TRBV12-4, the J gene TRBJ2-5; TCRdb outputs TRBD1, but without DNA this stays unchecked. There are 11 residues in the CDR3. The CDR3 is CASSTGETQYF.

This clonotype is labeled medium-sized (0.01 to 0.1%) based on frequency. V usage is TRBV6-6 and J usage is TRBJ2-5; lacking DNA, the TRBD1 call made by TCRdb goes unchecked. Germline V gene data show CDR1 as MNHNY and CDR2 as SVGAGI (reference sequence). This CDR3 has 15 residues. CDR3 sequence reads: CASSLIQGKSETQYF.

Judged by frequency, this clonotype is large. The genes are TRBV5-1 and TRBJ1-1. The germline gives CDR1 SGHRS, CDR2 YFSETQ. CDR3 length equals 14 residues. CDR3 residues: CASSLLTPNTEAFF.

Judged by frequency, this clonotype is medium-sized. V gene TRBV6-2 or TRBV6-3 combines with J gene TRBJ2-7; TCRdb's D call, TRBD2, is unchecked because there is no DNA. The CDR3 runs 16 residues. Per germline, CDR1 MNHEY and CDR2 SVGEGT. The CDR3 sequence: CASSYSASEGGYEQYF.

This chain uses TRBV28 with TRBJ2-4; without DNA, the TCRdb call of TRBD1 cannot be checked. Germline V CDR1 and CDR2: MDHEN, SYDVKM. The CDR3 spans 13 residues. CDR3 sequence reads: CATARTTKNIQYF.

By frequency, this clonotype registers medium-sized. This CDR3 reads CASSSQRGGTDTQYF. This chain connects TRBV7-3 to TRBJ2-3; the D call of TRBD2 rests on TCRdb alone, since no DNA is present to check it. Germline lookup yields CDR1 SGHTA and CDR2 FQGTGA. The CDR3 is made up of 15 amino acids.

In terms of frequency, this clonotype is medium-sized. The chain carries TRBV5-5 and TRBJ2-7; TCRdb's assignment of TRBD2 cannot be checked, as there is no DNA. Germline assignment: CDR1 SGHKS and CDR2 YYEKEE (reference sequence). This CDR3 is built from 15 residues. CDR3: CASSFSRLAGDEQYF.

This clonotype shows up as medium-sized by frequency. The rearrangement uses TRBV28 and TRBJ2-2. Germline CDR1 MDHEN, CDR2 SYDVKM. The CDR3 runs 13 residues. The CDR3 protein is CASSSTLTGELFF. The variable domain in full, completed from reference TRBV28 and TRBJ2-2, reads DVKVTQSSRYLVKRTGEKVFLECVQDMDHENMFWYRQDPGLGLRLIYFSYDVKMKEKGDIPEGYSVSREKKERFSLILESASTNQTSMYLCASSSTLTGELFFGEGSRLTVL.

This clonotype is identified as medium-sized (0.01 to 0.1%) from frequency. The rearrangement uses TRBV30 and TRBJ2-7; the TCRdb call, TRBD2, lacks DNA for checking. Germline CDR1 GTSNPN, CDR2 SVGIG (reference sequence). This CDR3 spans 16 amino acids. This chain's CDR3 is CAWSPLAGEKTYEQYF.

Frequency places this clonotype as large. Here the CDR3 reads CASSLSATEETQYF. The V and J genes are TRBV11-1 and TRBJ2-5. CDR1 and CDR2 from the germline V gene are SGHAT and FQDESV (reference sequence). The CDR3 extends over 14 amino acids. Drawing the rest from reference TRBV11-1 and TRBJ2-5, the complete variable domain is EAEVAQSPRYKITEKSQAVAFWCDPISGHATLYWYRQILGQGPELLVQFQDESVVDDSQLPKDRFSAERLKGVDSTLKIQPAELGDSAMYLCASSLSATEETQYFGPGTRLLVL.